This T cell receptor (beta chain) was recorded in a study of CD8 T cells in ankylosing spondylitis. Findings of the study overall: Within ankylosing spondylitis blood, a TCR beta motif made up of roughly eight highly homologous variants appeared to be characteristic. Reportedly, matched ankylosing spondylitis synovial fluid was significantly enriched for disease-linked clones.

Worth noting for this clonotype: Antigen unknown.

The germline V gene has CDR1 SNHLY and CDR2 FYNNEI. This CDR3 has 14 amino acids. V lost 6 bases and J 7 bases, leaving 18 bases between the germline ends. TCRdb analysed the 5' RACE reads with MiXCR anew, one entry per CDR3 protein. The sample shows approximately 300,000 distinct CDR3 sequences, 6.5% to 10% of them seen only once. The sequence was collected from a male donor with ankylosing spondylitis. Sequencing was performed on blood, either unsorted or a sorted T cell fraction (not recorded which). The J gene is TRBJ2-5, the V gene TRBV2; D not certain. The CDR3 reads CASRASGSPGTQYF. The CDR3 DNA reads TGTGCCAGCAGAGCCTCGGGCTCCCCCGGGACCCAGTACTTC.